The rows below give T cell receptor beta chains drawn from one sample of a study of early T cells in non-severe SARS-CoV-2 infection. TCRdb re-analysed the 5' RACE reads in MiXCR, keeping a single row per CDR3 protein. This table holds 65,000 to 75,000 distinct CDR3 sequences, about 4.6% found once. This specimen was whole blood, taken at baseline. Receptors were obtained from an adult who was a healthcare worker with PCR-confirmed SARS-CoV-2 infection or an uninfected control (not recorded which). The donor label of this sample is uncertain. Both conserved end residues are part of each CDR3. The D gene is left open where the match is weak. Only some rows state a clone size, as once, few, many or a class for expanded clones.

j_call	d_call	clone_size	v_call	cdr3_nt	cdr3_aa
TRBJ2-5	.	many	TRBV20-1	TGCAGTGCTATAACTAGCCAAGAGACCCAGTACTTC	CSAITSQETQYF
TRBJ1-4	.	few	TRBV28	TGTGCCAGCAGTTTTTCATGGGGGGGGACGAAGGATAATGAAAAACTGTTTTTT	CASSFSWGGTKDNEKLFF
TRBJ2-7	.	many	TRBV3-2	TGTGCCAGCAGCCAAGTCGTTTTGGGACAGCTATGCTCCTACGAGCAGTACTTC	CASSQVVLGQLCSYEQYF
TRBJ2-3	TRBD1	few	TRBV28	TGTGCCAGCAAAACACCGGGACAGGTATCAAATACGCAGTATTTT	CASKTPGQVSNTQYF
TRBJ2-7	.	many	TRBV27	TGTGCCAGCAGTACAACAGGGACCACCTACGAGCAGTACTTC	CASSTTGTTYEQYF
TRBJ1-4	.	many	TRBV7-9	TGTGCCAGCAGCCCGGACGCGAATGAAAAACTGTTTTTT	CASSPDANEKLFF
TRBJ2-7	.	many	TRBV5-6	TGTGCCAGCAGCTCTTCGGGCGCCTACGAGCAGTACTTC	CASSSSGAYEQYF
TRBJ2-4	.	.	TRBV3-1	TGTGCCAGCAGCCAAGAGGTTTCAGGGATCGCCAAAAACATTCAGTACTTC	CASSQEVSGIAKNIQYF
TRBJ1-1	.	many	TRBV5-1	TGCGCCAGCAGCTTGGAGTGGACTCGGGACACTGAAGCTTTCTTT	CASSLEWTRDTEAFF
TRBJ2-7	TRBD1	few	TRBV18	TGTGCCAGCTCACGCGACACCGGGACAGGGTCCTACGAGCAGTACTTC	CASSRDTGTGSYEQYF
TRBJ1-5	.	many	TRBV29-1	TGCAGCGTTGGGCCTCGGGACGGTAATCAGCCCCAGCATTTT	CSVGPRDGNQPQHF
TRBJ2-3	.	.	TRBV28	TGTGCCAGCAGTTCCCGCCGGGATACGCAGTATTTT	CASSSRRDTQYF
TRBJ2-7	.	many	TRBV5-5	TGTGCCAGCAGCTTGTGGGGCTACGAGCAGTACTTC	CASSLWGYEQYF
TRBJ2-5	.	many	TRBV5-6	TGTGCCAGCAGCCCCCCCCTGATAGAGACCCAGTACTTC	CASSPPLIETQYF
TRBJ2-4	TRBD1	few	TRBV15	TGTGCCACCAGCAGAAGGACAGGGGAAAACATTCAGTACTTC	CATSRRTGENIQYF
TRBJ2-1	.	many	TRBV11-2	TGTGCCAGCAGCTTAGCTGGAAGACTAGATCGCAATGAGCAGTTCTTC	CASSLAGRLDRNEQFF
TRBJ2-5	TRBD1	many	TRBV27	TGTGCCAGCAGTAGAGGACAGGGTGAAGAGACCCAGTACTTC	CASSRGQGEETQYF
TRBJ2-3	TRBD1	.	TRBV5-1	TGCGCCAGCAGCTTAAGGACAGGGGCGAACACAGATACGCAGTATTTT	CASSLRTGANTDTQYF
TRBJ2-7	.	many	TRBV7-9	TGTGCCAGCAGCTCGGACGGTTGGGTCCACGAGCAGTACTTC	CASSSDGWVHEQYF
TRBJ2-3	TRBD2	many	TRBV12-3/TRBV12-4	TGTGCCAGCACCTTAGCGGGGGTGTCCCCCAATACGCAGTATTTT	CASTLAGVSPNTQYF